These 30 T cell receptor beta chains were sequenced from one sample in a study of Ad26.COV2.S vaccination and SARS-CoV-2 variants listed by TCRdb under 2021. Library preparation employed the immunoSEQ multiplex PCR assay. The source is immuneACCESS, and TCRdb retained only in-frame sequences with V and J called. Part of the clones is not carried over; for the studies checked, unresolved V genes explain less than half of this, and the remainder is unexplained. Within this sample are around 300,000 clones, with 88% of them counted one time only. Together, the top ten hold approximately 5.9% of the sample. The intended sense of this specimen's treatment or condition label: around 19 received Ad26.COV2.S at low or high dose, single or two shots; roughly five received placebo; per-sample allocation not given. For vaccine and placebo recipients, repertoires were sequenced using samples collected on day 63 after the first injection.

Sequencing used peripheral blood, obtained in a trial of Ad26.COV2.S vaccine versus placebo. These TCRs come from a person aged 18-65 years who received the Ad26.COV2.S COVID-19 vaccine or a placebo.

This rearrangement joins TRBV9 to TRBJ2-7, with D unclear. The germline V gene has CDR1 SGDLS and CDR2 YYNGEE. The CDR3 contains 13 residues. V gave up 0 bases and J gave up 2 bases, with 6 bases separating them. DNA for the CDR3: TGTGCCAGCAGCGTAGGGACGACCTACGAGCAGTACTTC. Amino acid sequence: CASSVGTTYEQYF.

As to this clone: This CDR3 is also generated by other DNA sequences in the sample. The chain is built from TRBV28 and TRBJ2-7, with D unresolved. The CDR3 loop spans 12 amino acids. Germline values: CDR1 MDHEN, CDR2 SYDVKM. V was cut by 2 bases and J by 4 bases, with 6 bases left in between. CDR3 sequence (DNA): TGTGCCAGCAGTTTAAGTCGATACGAGCAGTACTTC. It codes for CASSLSRYEQYF.

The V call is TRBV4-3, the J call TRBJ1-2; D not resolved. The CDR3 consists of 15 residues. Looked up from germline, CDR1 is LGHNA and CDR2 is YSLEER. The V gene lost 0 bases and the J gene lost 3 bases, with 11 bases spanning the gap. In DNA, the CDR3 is TGCGCCAGCAGCCAAGAGCGGCTTACCTACTATGGCTACACCTTC. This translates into CASSQERLTYYGYTF.

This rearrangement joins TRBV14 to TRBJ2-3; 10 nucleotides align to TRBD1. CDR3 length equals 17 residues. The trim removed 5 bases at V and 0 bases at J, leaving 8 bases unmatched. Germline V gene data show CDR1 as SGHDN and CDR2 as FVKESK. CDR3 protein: CASSARTGGTSTDTQYF. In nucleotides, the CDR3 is TGTGCCAGCAGCGCACGGACAGGGGGAACTAGCACAGATACGCAGTATTTT.

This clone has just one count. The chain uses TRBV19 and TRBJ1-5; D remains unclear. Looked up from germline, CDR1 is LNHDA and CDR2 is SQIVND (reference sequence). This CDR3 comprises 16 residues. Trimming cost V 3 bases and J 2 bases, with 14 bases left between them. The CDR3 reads CASSIRPSRGNQPQHF. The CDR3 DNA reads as TGTGCCAGTAGTATTCGGCCGAGTCGAGGCAATCAGCCCCAGCATTTT.

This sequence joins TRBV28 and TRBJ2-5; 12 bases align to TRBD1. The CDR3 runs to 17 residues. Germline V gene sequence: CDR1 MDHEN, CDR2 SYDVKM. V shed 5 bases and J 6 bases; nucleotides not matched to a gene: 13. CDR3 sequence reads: CASSPPGGQGAGKTQYF. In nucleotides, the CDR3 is TGTGCCAGCAGTCCCCCGGGGGGACAGGGGGCAGGGAAGACCCAGTACTTC.

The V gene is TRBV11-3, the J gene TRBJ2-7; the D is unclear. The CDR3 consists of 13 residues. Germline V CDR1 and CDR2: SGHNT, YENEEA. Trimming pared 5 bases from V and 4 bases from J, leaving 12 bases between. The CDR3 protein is CASSRNNAYEQYF. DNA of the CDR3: TGTGCCAGCAGCCGAAACAATGCATACGAGCAGTACTTC.

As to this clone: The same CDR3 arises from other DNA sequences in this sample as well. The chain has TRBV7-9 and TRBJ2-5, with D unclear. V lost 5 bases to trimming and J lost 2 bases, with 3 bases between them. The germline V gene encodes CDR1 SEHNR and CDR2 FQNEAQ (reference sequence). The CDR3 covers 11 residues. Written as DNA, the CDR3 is TGTGCCAGCAGCCGTCAAGAGACCCAGTACTTC. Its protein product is CASSRQETQYF.

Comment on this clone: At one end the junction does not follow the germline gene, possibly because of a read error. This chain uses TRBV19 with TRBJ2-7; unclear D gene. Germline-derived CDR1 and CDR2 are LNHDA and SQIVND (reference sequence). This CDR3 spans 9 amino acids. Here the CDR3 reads CASSIFPYF. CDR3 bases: TGTGCCAGTAGTATATTCCCATATTTC.

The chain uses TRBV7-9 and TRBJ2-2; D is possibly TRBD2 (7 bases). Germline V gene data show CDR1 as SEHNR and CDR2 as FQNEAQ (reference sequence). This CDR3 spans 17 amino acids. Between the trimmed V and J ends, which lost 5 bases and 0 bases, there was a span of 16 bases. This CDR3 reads CASSPFRGGPNTGELFF. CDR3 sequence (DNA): TGTGCCAGCAGCCCTTTTAGGGGGGGACCGAACACCGGGGAGCTGTTTTTT.

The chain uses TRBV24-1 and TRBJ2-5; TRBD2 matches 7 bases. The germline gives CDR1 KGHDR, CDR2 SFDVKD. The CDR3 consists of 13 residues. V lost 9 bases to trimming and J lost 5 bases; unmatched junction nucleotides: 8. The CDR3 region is CATAIAGSETQYF. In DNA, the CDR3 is TGTGCCACCGCTATAGCGGGTTCGGAGACCCAGTACTTC.

CDR3 residues: CASSETGWANTIYF. As DNA, the CDR3 is TGTGCCAGCAGTGAAACAGGGTGGGCAAACACCATATATTTT. The genes are TRBV25-1 and TRBJ1-3; D is possibly TRBD1 (6 bases). Trimming shortened V by 2 bases and J by 6 bases, and 11 bases separated the two germline ends. The V gene's germline CDR1 is MGHDK and CDR2 SYGVNS. There are 14 residues in the CDR3.

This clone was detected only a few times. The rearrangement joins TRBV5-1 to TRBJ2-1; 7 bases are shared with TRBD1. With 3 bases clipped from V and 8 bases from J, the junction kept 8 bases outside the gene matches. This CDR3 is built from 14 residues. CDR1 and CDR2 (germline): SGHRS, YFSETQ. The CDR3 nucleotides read TGCGCCAGCAGCTGGCGACAGGGCGACGATGAGCAGTTCTTC. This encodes CASSWRQGDDEQFF.

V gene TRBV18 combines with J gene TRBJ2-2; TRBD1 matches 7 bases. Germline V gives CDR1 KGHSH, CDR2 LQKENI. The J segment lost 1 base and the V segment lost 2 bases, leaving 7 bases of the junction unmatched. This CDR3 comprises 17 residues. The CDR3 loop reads CASSPLRSGGNTGELFF. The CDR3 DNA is TGTGCCAGCTCACCATTACGGTCAGGGGGGAACACCGGGGAGCTGTTTTTT.

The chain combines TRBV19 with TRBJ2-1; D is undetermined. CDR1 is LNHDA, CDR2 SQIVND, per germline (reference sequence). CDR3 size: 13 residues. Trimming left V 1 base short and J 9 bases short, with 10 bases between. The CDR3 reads CASSIVLDGEQFF. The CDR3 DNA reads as TGTGCCAGTAGTATAGTCCTTGATGGTGAGCAGTTCTTC.

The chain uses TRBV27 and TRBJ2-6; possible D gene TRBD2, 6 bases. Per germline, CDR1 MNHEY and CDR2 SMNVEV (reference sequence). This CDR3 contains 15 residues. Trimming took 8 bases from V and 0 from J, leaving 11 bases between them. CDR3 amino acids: CASRRESSGANVLTF. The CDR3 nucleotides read TGTGCCAGCCGACGGGAGAGCTCTGGGGCCAACGTCCTGACTTTC.

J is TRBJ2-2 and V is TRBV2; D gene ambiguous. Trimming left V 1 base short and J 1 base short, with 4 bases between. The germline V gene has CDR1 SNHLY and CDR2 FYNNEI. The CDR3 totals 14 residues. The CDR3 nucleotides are TGTGCCAGCAGTGAAGGGGAGAACACCGGGGAGCTGTTTTTT. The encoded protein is CASSEGENTGELFF.

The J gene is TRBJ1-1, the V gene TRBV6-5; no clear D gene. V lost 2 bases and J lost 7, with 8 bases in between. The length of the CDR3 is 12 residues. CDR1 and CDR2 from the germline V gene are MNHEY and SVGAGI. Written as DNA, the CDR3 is TGTGCCAGCAGTTACGGTCCCGGTGAAGCTTTCTTT. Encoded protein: CASSYGPGEAFF.

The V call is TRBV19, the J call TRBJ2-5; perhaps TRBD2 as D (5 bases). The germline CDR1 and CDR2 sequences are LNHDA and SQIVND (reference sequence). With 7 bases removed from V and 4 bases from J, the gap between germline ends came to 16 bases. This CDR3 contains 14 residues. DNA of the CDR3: TGTGCCAGTAAATCGTCACTAGATCGAGAGACCCAGTACTTC. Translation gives CASKSSLDRETQYF.

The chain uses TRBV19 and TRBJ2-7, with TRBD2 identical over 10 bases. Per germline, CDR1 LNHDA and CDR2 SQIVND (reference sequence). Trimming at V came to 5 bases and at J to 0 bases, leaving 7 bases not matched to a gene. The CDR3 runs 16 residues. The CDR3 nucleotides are TGTGCCAGTAGTTTTTCTTCTAGCGGGAGCTCCTACGAGCAGTACTTC. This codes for CASSFSSSGSSYEQYF.

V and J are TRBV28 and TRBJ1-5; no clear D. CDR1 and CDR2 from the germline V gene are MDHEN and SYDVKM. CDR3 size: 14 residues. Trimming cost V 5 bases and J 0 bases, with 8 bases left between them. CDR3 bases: TGTGCCAGCAGTCCCCGACTTAGCAATCAGCCCCAGCATTTT. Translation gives CASSPRLSNQPQHF.

The CDR3 sequence: CASSPTGGPVYGYTF. The DNA of the CDR3 is TGTGCCAGCAGCCCGACTGGGGGCCCGGTCTATGGCTACACCTTC. The chain combines TRBV9 with TRBJ1-2, with a possible D match to TRBD1 (6 bases). The V end was cut by 4 bases, the J end by 4 bases, with 17 bases between. CDR1 is SGDLS, CDR2 YYNGEE, per germline. CDR3 length equals 15 residues.

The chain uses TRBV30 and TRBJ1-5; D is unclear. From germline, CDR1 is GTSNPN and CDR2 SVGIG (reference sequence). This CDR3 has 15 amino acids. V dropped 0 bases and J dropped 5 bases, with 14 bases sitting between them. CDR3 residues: CAWSVPLPLYQPQHF. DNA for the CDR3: TGTGCCTGGAGTGTGCCTTTGCCCCTCTATCAGCCCCAGCATTTT.

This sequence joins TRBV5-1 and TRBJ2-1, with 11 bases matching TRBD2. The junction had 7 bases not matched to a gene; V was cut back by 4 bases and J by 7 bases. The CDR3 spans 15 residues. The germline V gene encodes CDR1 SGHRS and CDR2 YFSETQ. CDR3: CASSQLAGVPNEQFF. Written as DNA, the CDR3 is TGCGCCAGCAGCCAACTAGCGGGAGTACCAAATGAGCAGTTCTTC.

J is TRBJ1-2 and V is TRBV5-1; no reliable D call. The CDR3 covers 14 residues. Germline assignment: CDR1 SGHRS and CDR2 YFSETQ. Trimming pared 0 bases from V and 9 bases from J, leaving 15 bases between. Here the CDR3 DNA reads TGCGCCAGCAGCTTGGAGGTCCGGAGTTTACGCTACACCTTC. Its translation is CASSLEVRSLRYTF. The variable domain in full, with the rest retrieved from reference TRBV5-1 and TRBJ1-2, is KAGVTQTPRYLIKTRGQQVTLSCSPISGHRSVSWYQQTPGQGLQFLFEYFSETQRNKGNFPGRFSGRQFSNSRSEMNVSTLELGDSALYLCASSLEVRSLRYTFGSGTRLTVV.

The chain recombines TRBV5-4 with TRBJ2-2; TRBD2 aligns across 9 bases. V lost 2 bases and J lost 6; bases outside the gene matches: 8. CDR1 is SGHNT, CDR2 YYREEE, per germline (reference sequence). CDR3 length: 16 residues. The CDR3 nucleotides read TGTGCCAGCAGCTTCCCTAGCGGGACGAGTGCCGGGGAGCTGTTTTTT. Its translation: CASSFPSGTSAGELFF. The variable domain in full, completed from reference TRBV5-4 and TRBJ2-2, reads ETGVTQSPTHLIKTRGQQVTLRCSSQSGHNTVSWYQQALGQGPQFIFQYYREEENGRGNFPPRFSGLQFPNYSSELNVNALELDDSALYLCASSFPSGTSAGELFFGEGSRLTVL.

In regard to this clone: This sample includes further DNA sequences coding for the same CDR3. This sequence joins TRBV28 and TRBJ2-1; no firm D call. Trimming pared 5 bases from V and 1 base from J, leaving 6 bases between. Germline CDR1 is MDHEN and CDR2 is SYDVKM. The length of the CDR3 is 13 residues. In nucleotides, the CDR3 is TGTGCCAGCAGTCCTAGATCCTACAATGAGCAGTTCTTC. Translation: CASSPRSYNEQFF.

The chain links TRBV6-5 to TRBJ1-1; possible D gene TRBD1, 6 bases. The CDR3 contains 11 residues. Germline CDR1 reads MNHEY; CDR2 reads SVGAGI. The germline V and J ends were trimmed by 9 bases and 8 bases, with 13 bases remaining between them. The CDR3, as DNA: TGTGCCAGTGACGGACAGATAGAAGCTTTCTTT. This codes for CASDGQIEAFF.

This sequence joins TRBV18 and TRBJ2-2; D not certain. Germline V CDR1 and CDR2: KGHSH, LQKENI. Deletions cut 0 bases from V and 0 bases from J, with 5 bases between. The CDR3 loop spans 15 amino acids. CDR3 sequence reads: CASSPPPPNTGELFF. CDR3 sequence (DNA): TGTGCCAGCTCACCACCGCCGCCGAACACCGGGGAGCTGTTTTTT.

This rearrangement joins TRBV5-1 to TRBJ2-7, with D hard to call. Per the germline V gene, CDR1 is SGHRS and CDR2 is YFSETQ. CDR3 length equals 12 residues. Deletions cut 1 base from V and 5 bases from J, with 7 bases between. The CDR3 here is CASSLISDEQYF. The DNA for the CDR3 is TGCGCCAGCAGCTTGATCAGCGACGAGCAGTACTTC.